This T cell receptor beta chain came from a study of T-cell reconstitution after alpha-beta-depleted transplantation in children. This clonotype was detected ten times or more. What it binds is unknown. As it was prepared, the TCRbeta library received unique molecular identifiers. MiXCR, applied by TCRdb to the PCR reads, yields one record per CDR3 protein. The profile covers around 270,000 distinct CDR3 sequences, with roughly 9.1% appearing a single time and approximately 7% taken by the ten largest. Whole-study findings and limits: Recipient T cells and thymic progenitors that survived were the source of the high TCRbeta diversity seen at day 60 in some patients. T cells produced anew were the main source of T-cell counts and diversity one year after transplant. Expanded graft clones, several hundred of them, were reportedly the source of alpha-beta T cells about two months after transplant.

The material sequenced was PBMCs, taken before TCRalphabeta/CD19-depleted stem cell transplant. The clonotype comes from a boy under two years old with acute myeloid leukemia, due to receive a stem cell transplant.

DNA of the CDR3: TGCAGCGTTGAGTACACTTTCTCTGGAAACACCATATATTTT. This translates into CSVEYTFSGNTIYF. J is TRBJ1-3 and V is TRBV29-1; D gene uncertain. CDR3 length equals 14 residues. Germline V gene data show CDR1 as SQVTM and CDR2 as ANQGSEA. V was shortened by 3 bases and J by 0 bases, with 9 bases between the two germline ends.